The 26 T cell receptor beta chains below all came from one sample that was sequenced in a study of blood T cell repertoires in COVID-19. Only in-frame clones appear in the TCRdb table, and some are missing; sequencing was by immunoSEQ multiplex PCR. The sample records more than 110,000 clones, 80% to 90% being singletons. The sample comprised peripheral blood. The receptor set was obtained from a woman of 80 years or more with acute or convalescent COVID-19.

V is TRBV20-1 and J is TRBJ1-1; no firm D call. The CDR3 consists of 11 residues. CDR1 and CDR2 from the germline V gene are DFQATT and SNEGSKA (reference sequence). Trimming took off 6 bases at V and 1 base at J, with 6 bases between the two ends. CDR3 sequence (DNA): TGCAGTGCGCGCTCGAACACTGAAGCTTTCTTT. This codes for CSARSNTEAFF.

This chain joins TRBV7-9 and TRBJ1-2; 7 bases fit TRBD1. Trimming removed 0 bases from V and 4 bases from J; junction bases left unmatched: 2. CDR3 length: 14 amino acids. Germline values: CDR1 SEHNR, CDR2 FQNEAQ (reference sequence). The CDR3 is CASSLAGTVYGYTF. Here the CDR3 DNA reads TGTGCCAGCAGCTTAGCCGGGACAGTCTATGGCTACACCTTC.

This clone was recorded a few times. The chain uses TRBV30 and TRBJ1-1, with D possibly being TRBD1 (6 bases). The germline V gene encodes CDR1 GTSNPN and CDR2 SVGIG (reference sequence). The length of the CDR3 is 14 residues. Trimming removed 2 bases at V and 12 bases at J, with 22 bases between. CDR3 sequence (DNA): TGTGCCTGGAGTTCCGGAGGGGGGGCCTACTACTCTTTCTTT. The encoded protein is CAWSSGGGAYYSFF.

This chain joins TRBV7-3 and TRBJ2-3; 14 positions agree with TRBD2. V was pared by 0 bases and J by 4 bases, with 6 bases of the junction left unmatched. Germline CDR1 reads SGHTA; CDR2 reads FQGTGA. CDR3 length: 18 amino acids. CDR3 sequence: CASSLTWTSGGSSDTQYF. As DNA, the CDR3 is TGTGCCAGCAGCTTAACGTGGACTAGCGGGGGGAGTTCAGATACGCAGTATTTT.

This clone has a handful of counts. The chain employs TRBV7-9 and TRBJ2-2; D is ambiguous. The CDR3 runs to 14 residues. CDR1 is SEHNR and CDR2 is FQNEAQ in the germline V gene (reference sequence). Trimming stripped 2 bases from V and 4 bases from J, with 8 bases between. CDR3 DNA: TGTGCCAGCAGCTTAACAGTGAGCACCGGGGAGCTGTTTTTT. Amino acid sequence: CASSLTVSTGELFF.

This chain connects TRBV4-3 to TRBJ2-1; 10 positions agree with TRBD2. V lost 0 bases, J lost 3 bases, and 8 bases stayed unmatched. The CDR3 loop spans 18 amino acids. Germline CDR1 is LGHNA and CDR2 is YSLEER. The CDR3 here is CASSQDYLASGGYNEQFF. Written as DNA, the CDR3 is TGCGCCAGCAGCCAAGATTATTTAGCTAGCGGGGGCTACAATGAGCAGTTCTTC.

The J gene is TRBJ1-2, the V gene TRBV6-5, with D perhaps TRBD1 (6 bases). The CDR3 spans 15 residues. Trimming took off 7 bases at V and 5 bases at J, with 20 bases between the two ends. CDR1 is MNHEY and CDR2 is SVGAGI in the germline V gene. The chain's CDR3 is CASTQIIGTPYGYTF. The DNA of the CDR3 is TGTGCCAGCACTCAAATTATCGGGACACCGTATGGCTACACCTTC.

V gene TRBV9 combines with J gene TRBJ1-2, with 7 bases fitting TRBD1. Trimming took 4 bases from V and 7 from J; bases not matched to a gene: 7. There are 13 residues in the CDR3. CDR1 and CDR2 from the germline V gene are SGDLS and YYNGEE. In DNA form, the CDR3 reads TGTGCCAGCAGCCGACAGGGACTCGGTGGCTACACCTTC. It translates to CASSRQGLGGYTF.

The chain has TRBV30 and TRBJ1-1; D is unclear. This CDR3 has 12 amino acids. The V gene lost 2 bases and the J gene lost 4 bases, with 8 bases spanning the gap. Germline V gene data show CDR1 as GTSNPN and CDR2 as SVGIG (reference sequence). In DNA, the CDR3 is TGTGCCTGGAGTCGGGGTATCACTGAAGCTTTCTTT. Residues: CAWSRGITEAFF.

The chain carries TRBV19 and TRBJ1-2; 7 nucleotides agree with TRBD1. The CDR3 runs 19 residues. The J segment lost 3 bases and the V segment lost 0 bases, leaving 16 bases of the junction unmatched. CDR1 and CDR2 (germline): LNHDA, SQIVND (reference sequence). The CDR3 nucleotides are TGTGCCAGTAGTATAGATCGGAGGGGGCGAACAGGGACCGACTATGGCTACACCTTC. This gives the protein CASSIDRRGRTGTDYGYTF.

The chain couples TRBV6-5 to TRBJ1-5; D might be TRBD1 (5 bases). The V end lost 7 bases, the J end lost 4 bases, and 14 bases lay between the germline ends. Germline-derived CDR1 and CDR2 are MNHEY and SVGAGI. The CDR3 sequence is 14 residues long. This CDR3 is CASTFMGGNQPQHF. The CDR3 DNA reads TGTGCCAGCACCTTCATGGGGGGTAATCAGCCCCAGCATTTT.

This clone came up once. The chain carries TRBV7-2 and TRBJ2-2; TRBD1 aligns across 7 bases. J lost 3 bases, V lost 2 bases, and 9 bases had no gene match. CDR1 SGHTA and CDR2 FQGNSA come from the germline V gene. CDR3 length equals 17 residues. CDR3: CASSLRPPTGDTGELFF. CDR3 nucleotides: TGTGCCAGCAGCTTACGGCCCCCTACAGGGGACACCGGGGAGCTGTTTTTT.

The chain combines TRBV7-2 with TRBJ1-1, with 7 positions matching TRBD1. CDR3 length: 16 residues. From germline, CDR1 is SGHTA and CDR2 FQGNSA. After removal of 1 base from V and 0 bases from J, the junction contained 5 bases not matched to a gene. CDR3 amino acids: CASSLVGQYMNTEAFF. The DNA for the CDR3 is TGTGCCAGCAGCTTAGTGGGACAGTACATGAACACTGAAGCTTTCTTT.

The V and J genes are TRBV5-5 and TRBJ2-2; TRBD1 matches at 10 bases. The V segment lost 2 bases and the J segment 6 bases; nucleotides outside the gene matches: 13. CDR1 SGHKS and CDR2 YYEKEE come from the germline V gene (reference sequence). CDR3 size: 18 residues. The DNA of the CDR3 is TGTGCCAGCAGCTTTTACCCGGACAGGGGGGAAGGTCCCGGGGAGCTGTTTTTT. Translation: CASSFYPDRGEGPGELFF. The full variable domain, in which reference TRBV5-5 and TRBJ2-2 provide the parts outside the CDR3, is DAGVTQSPTHLIKTRGQQVTLRCSPISGHKSVSWYQQVLGQGPQFIFQYYEKEERGRGNFPDRFSARQFPNYSSELNVNALLLGDSALYLCASSFYPDRGEGPGELFFGEGSRLTVL.

This sequence joins TRBV5-8 and TRBJ1-1; possibly TRBD1 for D (6 bases). V lost 2 bases and J lost 11, with 10 bases in between. This CDR3 has 11 amino acids. Germline V CDR1 and CDR2: SGHTS, YDEGEE. For the CDR3, the DNA is TGTGCCAGCAGCTTCAGGGGTGCGGCTTTCTTT. This codes for CASSFRGAAFF.

V and J are TRBV18 and TRBJ2-2; maybe TRBD1 (5 bases). Deletions cut 4 bases from V and 4 bases from J, with 10 bases between. Germline values: CDR1 KGHSH, CDR2 LQKENI. The CDR3 consists of 14 residues. The CDR3 sequence is CASSQQVLTGELFF. Here the CDR3 DNA reads TGTGCCAGCTCACAACAGGTGCTCACCGGGGAGCTGTTTTTT.

The chain carries TRBV18 and TRBJ2-7; 8 bases line up with TRBD2. The CDR3 length is 14 residues. Unmatched junction bases numbered 6, after V lost 4 bases and J lost 4 bases. Germline loops: CDR1 KGHSH, CDR2 LQKENI. The CDR3 nucleotides read TGTGCCAGCTCACTTGGGACTAGACAGTACGAGCAGTACTTC. As protein: CASSLGTRQYEQYF.

This clone was counted only a few times. This chain links TRBV5-1 with TRBJ1-2; weak D call: TRBD1 (5 bases). CDR1 and CDR2 from the germline V gene are SGHRS and YFSETQ. The CDR3 extends over 12 amino acids. V was clipped by 4 bases and J by 3 bases, with 7 bases between them. In nucleotides, the CDR3 is TGCGCCAGCAGCGAAGGGGACTATGGCTACACCTTC. Translating it yields CASSEGDYGYTF.

This clone appeared a single time. The chain is built from TRBV7-8 and TRBJ1-1; D is unresolved. From germline, CDR1 is SGHVS and CDR2 FQNEAQ. The CDR3 is 14 residues long. Trimming took off 5 bases at V and 3 bases at J, with 13 bases between the two ends. CDR3 nucleotide sequence: TGTGCCAGCAGCCATTCGGGCGGGTACACTGAAGCTTTCTTT. Translation: CASSHSGGYTEAFF. The variable domain in full, with the rest retrieved from reference TRBV7-8 and TRBJ1-1, is GAGVSQSPRYKVAKRGQDVALRCDPISGHVSLFWYQQALGQGPEFLTYFQNEAQLDKSGLPSDRFFAERPEGSVSTLKIQRTQQEDSAVYLCASSHSGGYTEAFFGQGTRLTVV.

This clone has only one observation. The CDR3 sequence is CASSGRWTGAVYGYTF. As DNA, the CDR3 is TGTGCCAGCAGCGGACGATGGACAGGGGCAGTATATGGCTACACCTTC. The chain recombines TRBV9 with TRBJ1-2; TRBD1 agrees at 9 bases. Germline V CDR1 and CDR2: SGDLS, YYNGEE. V was pared by 3 bases and J by 5 bases, with 11 bases of the junction left unmatched. This CDR3 contains 16 residues.

The chain couples TRBV2 to TRBJ1-3; D remains unclear. CDR1 and CDR2 (germline): SNHLY, FYNNEI. The V end was cut by 4 bases, the J end by 7 bases, with 11 bases between. The CDR3 loop spans 13 amino acids. The DNA of the CDR3 is TGTGCCAGCAGTGTTATAGAGAGGAACACCATATATTTT. This codes for CASSVIERNTIYF.

The chain is built from TRBV3-1 (or the pseudogene TRBV3-2) and TRBJ1-2; D perhaps matches TRBD1 (5 bases). In germline, CDR1 is LGHDT, CDR2 YNNKEL (reference sequence). Trimming left V 1 base short and J 2 bases short, with 11 bases between. This CDR3 region has 15 residues. CDR3 loop: CASSQGVQGNYGYTF. CDR3 bases: TGTGCCAGCAGCCAAGGAGTGCAGGGAAACTATGGCTACACCTTC.

The chain carries TRBV6-2 or TRBV6-3 and TRBJ1-1, with 7 bases aligning to TRBD1. Germline lookup yields CDR1 MNHEY and CDR2 SVGEGT. This CDR3 region has 12 residues. V was clipped by 6 bases and J by 6 bases; unmatched bases: 4. The CDR3, as DNA: TGTGCCAGCAGCCATCAGGGGGCTGAAGCTTTCTTT. This translates into CASSHQGAEAFF.

The V gene is TRBV18, the J gene TRBJ1-2; 10 bases are a match to TRBD1. V shed 0 bases and J 8 bases; nucleotides not matched to a gene: 3. Germline values: CDR1 KGHSH, CDR2 LQKENI. The CDR3 is 14 residues long. The CDR3: CASSPPDRGLGYTF. The CDR3 DNA follows: TGTGCCAGCTCACCACCAGACAGGGGGCTAGGCTACACCTTC.

This CDR3 is CASSPPGRGAGNTIYF. In DNA, the CDR3 is TGTGCCAGCTCACCACCGGGCAGGGGCGCCGGAAACACCATATATTTT. The V gene is TRBV18, the J gene TRBJ1-3, with D maybe TRBD1 (6 bases). Germline CDR1 is KGHSH and CDR2 is LQKENI. The CDR3 runs 16 residues. The V end was cut by 0 bases, the J end by 4 bases, with 13 bases between.

The sample holds one count of this clone. V is TRBV3-1 (or the pseudogene TRBV3-2) and J is TRBJ2-7, with D possibly TRBD1 on 5 matching bases. The CDR3 contains 12 residues. The germline gives CDR1 LGHDT, CDR2 YNNKEL (reference sequence). V shed 4 bases and J shed 12 bases, with 16 bases lying between them. Written as DNA, the CDR3 is TGTGCCAGCAGCCTGAACCAGGACAACCCGTACTTC. Protein product: CASSLNQDNPYF.